Presented here are 32 T cell receptor beta chains from one specimen sequenced in a study of identical twins (dated by TCRdb to the mid-2010s). Libraries were built with 5' RACE. For sequencing, an Illumina HiSeq 2000 was employed. TCRdb trimmed public reads at Q25 via fastp, called clones via MiXCR and kept in-frame beta chains. Entries are consolidated by CDR3 protein sequence, retaining the most common genes and DNA. The sample table records around 100,000 distinct CDR3 sequences; 5.5% to 7% of these occur just once. About an eighth of the sample rests with the top ten. Sequencing used memory T cells sorted from blood. Interpreted using the paper, the cell subset or site label stands for: CD45RO+ enriched T cells. These receptors all come from a woman aged 45-60 years in good health.

There are a few counts of this clonotype. This rearrangement joins TRBV20-1 to TRBJ2-7; possible D gene TRBD2, 5 bases. V lost 5 bases to trimming and J lost 7 bases, with 18 bases between them. The germline V gene has CDR1 DFQATT and CDR2 SNEGSKA (reference sequence). CDR3 length equals 13 residues. The CDR3 DNA reads TGCAGTGCTGAGTACGGTCAAACGGGGGAGCAGTACTTC. Translating it yields CSAEYGQTGEQYF.

This clonotype was observed many times. This chain uses TRBV12-3 or TRBV12-4 with TRBJ1-4; possible D gene TRBD1, 6 bases. The CDR3 is 16 amino acids. Trimming removed 6 bases at V and 3 bases at J, with 17 bases between. The CDR3 DNA sequence: TGTGCCAGCAGCCAACAGGGACGAGTAGCTAATGAAAAACTGTTTTTT. This codes for CASSQQGRVANEKLFF.

This clonotype showed up many times. V usage is TRBV5-6 and J usage is TRBJ1-2; D gene ambiguous. Germline CDR1 reads SGHDT; CDR2 reads YYEEEE. There are 13 residues in the CDR3. V was shortened by 4 bases and J by 8 bases, with 15 bases between the two germline ends. The chain's CDR3 is CASSLLDPSGYTF. In DNA form, the CDR3 reads TGTGCCAGCAGCCTCCTAGACCCGTCCGGCTACACCTTC.

The V and J genes are TRBV15 and TRBJ1-4; TRBD1 aligns across 8 bases. There are 18 residues in the CDR3. Trimming took 0 bases from V and 3 from J; bases not matched to a gene: 9. CDR1 is LNHNV, CDR2 YYDKDF, per germline (reference sequence). The CDR3 here is CATSRDPGDRYSNEKLFF. As DNA, the CDR3 is TGTGCCACCAGCAGAGATCCAGGGGACAGGTATTCTAATGAAAAACTGTTTTTT.

By share of the sample, this clonotype is medium-sized (0.01 to 0.1%). DNA for the CDR3: TGTGCCAGCAGTTTAAGGCGGGACGGGCAGTTCTTC. It yields the protein CASSLRRDGQFF. The rearrangement uses TRBV12-3 or TRBV12-4 and TRBJ2-1; perhaps TRBD2 as D (6 bases). Deletions cut 2 bases from V and 12 bases from J, with 11 bases between. The CDR3 covers 12 residues.

This clonotype was detected a few times. This chain links TRBV24-1 with TRBJ1-2; D possibly corresponds to TRBD1 (6 bases). Between the trimmed V and J ends, which lost 4 bases and 1 base, there was a span of 21 bases. This CDR3 comprises 18 residues. Looked up from germline, CDR1 is KGHDR and CDR2 is SFDVKD. CDR3 loop: CATSDSDSAERGNYGYTF. The DNA of the CDR3 is TGTGCCACCAGTGACTCGGACAGCGCCGAGAGGGGTAACTATGGCTACACCTTC.

This clonotype has at least ten counts. This chain joins TRBV2 and TRBJ2-1, with D tentatively TRBD1 (5 bases). CDR3 size: 13 residues. Germline CDR1 and CDR2: SNHLY and FYNNEI. Between the trimmed V and J ends, which lost 2 bases and 10 bases, there was a span of 12 bases. Here the CDR3 reads CASSEPETAEQFF. The CDR3 region has the DNA TGTGCCAGCAGTGAACCGGAGACAGCCGAGCAGTTCTTC.

This clonotype occurred a few times. The rearrangement links TRBV5-6 to TRBJ2-7; 8 nucleotides line up with TRBD2. The CDR3 has 13 amino acids. The V gene's germline CDR1 is SGHDT and CDR2 YYEEEE. Unmatched junction bases numbered 5, after V lost 5 bases and J lost 4 bases. In DNA, the CDR3 is TGTGCCAGCAGACGAGCGGGAGAGTACGAGCAGTACGTC. Protein: CASRRAGEYEQYV.

In this sample, this clonotype turned up many times. CDR3 residues: CASSFAGVRDTQYF. The CDR3 bases are TGTGCCAGCAGTTTTGCGGGAGTACGAGATACGCAGTATTTT. J is TRBJ2-3 and V is TRBV27; 7 bases map to TRBD2. Germline CDR1 MNHEY, CDR2 SMNVEV (reference sequence). After removal of 3 bases from V and 5 bases from J, the junction contained 5 bases not matched to a gene. This CDR3 contains 14 residues.

This clonotype was seen only a few times. The V call is TRBV12-5, the J call TRBJ2-1, with a tentative D call TRBD2 (5 bases). The V gene lost 0 bases and the J gene lost 9 bases, with 12 bases spanning the gap. The CDR3 sequence is 14 residues long. Germline assignment: CDR1 LGHNT and CDR2 FRNRAP. The CDR3 nucleotides read TGTGCTAGTGGTTTGGTATTACGGGAAGTTGAGCAGTTCTTC. Protein sequence: CASGLVLREVEQFF.

This clonotype has ten or more counts. The V and J genes are TRBV12-3 or TRBV12-4 and TRBJ1-4, with 7 bases identical to TRBD1. The CDR3 spans 14 residues. The V gene end was trimmed by 1 base and the J gene end by 8 bases; junction bases not matched to a gene: 4. CDR3 nucleotides: TGTGCCAGCAGTTTAGTTGGCAGGGGGGAAAAACTGTTTTTT. It translates to CASSLVGRGEKLFF.

This clonotype was seen repeatedly, ten times or more. Here the CDR3 reads CASTPSGTGDNYGYTF. CDR3 bases: TGTGCCAGCACTCCTTCCGGGACAGGGGATAACTATGGCTACACCTTC. The rearrangement joins TRBV7-9 to TRBJ1-2; 10 bases line up with TRBD1. CDR1 SEHNR and CDR2 FQNEAQ come from the germline V gene (reference sequence). V trimming: 7 bases; J trimming: 1 base; junction bases outside the gene matches: 9. This CDR3 contains 16 residues.

This clonotype was counted at least ten times. The chain links TRBV5-6 to TRBJ2-3; 10 bases map to TRBD1. V lost 4 bases to trimming and J lost 6 bases; unmatched junction nucleotides: 11. Germline V lookup: CDR1 SGHDT, CDR2 YYEEEE. The CDR3 runs 16 residues. The CDR3 DNA reads as TGTGCCAGCAGCCAACCGGGACAGGGGAGGATGGATACGCAGTATTTT. Amino acid sequence: CASSQPGQGRMDTQYF.

This clonotype occurred many times. This sequence joins TRBV5-4 and TRBJ2-1, with D uncertain. CDR3 length: 16 residues. Germline CDR1 and CDR2: SGHNT and YYREEE (reference sequence). The ends were cut back, 0 bases at V and 0 bases at J, with 10 bases in the middle. The CDR3 reads CASSLDGTSSYNEQFF. The CDR3 DNA is TGTGCCAGCAGCTTGGATGGCACCAGCTCCTACAATGAGCAGTTCTTC.

This clonotype was seen many times. The rearrangement uses TRBV7-2 and TRBJ1-4; D remains unclear. In germline, CDR1 is SGHTA, CDR2 FQGNSA. V was shortened by 2 bases and J by 0 bases, with 4 bases between the two germline ends. CDR3 length: 14 amino acids. CDR3 coding DNA: TGTGCCAGCAGCTTACAGGCAACTAATGAAAAACTGTTTTTT. Amino acid sequence: CASSLQATNEKLFF.

This chain uses TRBV18 with TRBJ2-5; D perhaps matches TRBD2 (5 bases). Germline CDR1 reads KGHSH; CDR2 reads LQKENI. Trimming removed 3 bases from V and 6 bases from J, with 11 bases in between. This CDR3 region has 13 residues. This CDR3 is CASSPAGSQTQYF. The CDR3 DNA reads TGTGCCAGCTCACCGGCTGGGAGCCAGACCCAGTACTTC.

This clonotype was recorded many times. This chain links TRBV29-1 with TRBJ2-1; 13 nucleotides match TRBD2. The CDR3 is 14 residues long. In germline, CDR1 is SQVTM, CDR2 ANQGSEA. Trimming took 6 bases from V and 12 from J; bases not matched to a gene: 11. For the CDR3, the DNA is TGCAGCGTGCGAGGACTAGCGGGAGTTGGCGTGCAGTTCTTC. This gives the protein CSVRGLAGVGVQFF.

By its share, this clonotype is medium-sized. V gene TRBV5-1 combines with J gene TRBJ2-1; TRBD2 matches at 9 bases. Germline loops: CDR1 SGHRS, CDR2 YFSETQ. The V and J ends lost 3 bases and 7 bases, in that order; junction bases with no gene match: 2. The CDR3 has 13 amino acids. This CDR3 reads CASSSAGGNEQFF. In DNA form, the CDR3 reads TGCGCCAGCAGCTCCGCGGGGGGGAATGAGCAGTTCTTC.

This clonotype turned up a few times. This chain connects TRBV10-2 to TRBJ1-2; D gene uncertain. Germline assignment: CDR1 WSHSY and CDR2 SAAADI. The CDR3 extends over 13 amino acids. V was pared by 3 bases and J by 0 bases, with 5 bases between. The CDR3 DNA reads as TGCGCCAGCAGTGAAGCCACTAACTATGGCTACACCTTC. Translated, it gives CASSEATNYGYTF.

CDR3 coding DNA: TGTGCCAGCAGCCGCGGGACAGGGTCGAATGAAAAACTGTTTTTT. It is translated as CASSRGTGSNEKLFF. This sequence joins TRBV3-1 and TRBJ1-4, with 9 bases identical to TRBD1. In germline, CDR1 is LGHDT, CDR2 YNNKEL (reference sequence). This CDR3 has 15 amino acids. The V and J ends lost 4 bases and 5 bases, in that order; junction bases with no gene match: 5.

This clonotype was found many times. V gene TRBV12-3 or TRBV12-4 combines with J gene TRBJ2-2, with D possibly being TRBD2 (5 bases). CDR3 length: 12 residues. V shed 5 bases and J shed 7 bases, with 8 bases lying between them. The CDR3 protein is CASSPGIGELFF. In DNA form, the CDR3 reads TGTGCCAGCAGTCCCGGGATCGGGGAGCTGTTTTTT.

This clonotype appeared many times. The CDR3 nucleotides read TGTGCCAGTAGTGCCGGGGCCAATTCACCCCTCCACTTT. Translation: CASSAGANSPLHF. The rearrangement uses TRBV19 and TRBJ1-6; a weak D match, TRBD1 (5 bases). The CDR3 is 13 amino acids. V was cut by 5 bases and J by 7 bases, with 9 bases left in between. Germline assignment: CDR1 LNHDA and CDR2 SQIVND (reference sequence).

This clonotype was recorded at least ten times. V is TRBV11-2 and J is TRBJ2-2; D remains ambiguous. The V gene's germline CDR1 is SGHAT and CDR2 FQNNGV. Trimming cost V 4 bases and J 5 bases, with 17 bases left between them. CDR3 length: 16 amino acids. The CDR3 region has the DNA TGTGCCAGCAGCTCTTCTGCGCGCGAACTTACCGGGGAGCTGTTTTTT. Translated, it gives CASSSSARELTGELFF.

Ten or more counts support this clonotype. The chain is built from TRBV5-1 and TRBJ2-2; 9 nucleotides agree with TRBD2. J was trimmed by 5 bases and V by 7 bases; bases with no gene match: 12. The length of the CDR3 is 16 residues. Germline CDR1 SGHRS, CDR2 YFSETQ. CDR3 residues: CASRFSGSVGTGELFF. The CDR3, as DNA: TGCGCCAGCCGATTTAGCGGGAGTGTTGGTACCGGGGAGCTGTTTTTT. Supplemented by reference TRBV5-1 and TRBJ2-2, the full variable domain reads KAGVTQTPRYLIKTRGQQVTLSCSPISGHRSVSWYQQTPGQGLQFLFEYFSETQRNKGNFPGRFSGRQFSNSRSEMNVSTLELGDSALYLCASRFSGSVGTGELFFGEGSRLTVL.

This clonotype was seen ten or more times. This chain uses TRBV15 with TRBJ2-6; D gene uncertain. The CDR3 covers 16 residues. In germline, CDR1 is LNHNV, CDR2 YYDKDF (reference sequence). Trimming stripped 0 bases from V and 0 bases from J, with 6 bases between. CDR3 sequence reads: CATSREGNSGANVLTF. CDR3 sequence (DNA): TGTGCCACCAGCAGAGAAGGGAACTCTGGGGCCAACGTCCTGACTTTC.

V and J are TRBV29-1 and TRBJ2-1, with D maybe TRBD2 (5 bases). CDR1 SQVTM and CDR2 ANQGSEA come from the germline V gene. There are 12 residues in the CDR3. V was pared by 6 bases and J by 8 bases, with 14 bases between. The chain's CDR3 is CSVEAGRHEQFF. The CDR3 nucleotides are TGCAGCGTGGAGGCCGGCCGGCATGAGCAGTTCTTC.

Ten or more counts support this clonotype. The V gene is TRBV27, the J gene TRBJ2-6; either TRBD1 or TRBD2 may supply D (5 bases each). The V gene lost 1 base and the J gene lost 0 bases, with 13 bases spanning the gap. The germline V gene encodes CDR1 MNHEY and CDR2 SMNVEV (reference sequence). The CDR3 has 18 amino acids. The CDR3 DNA is TGTGCCAGCAGTTTATTTCCCCCGGGACGCTCTGGGGCCAACGTCCTGACTTTC. It encodes CASSLFPPGRSGANVLTF.

At least ten counts were recorded for this clonotype. The chain uses TRBV5-1 and TRBJ2-1; TRBD2 matches at 8 bases. This CDR3 spans 14 amino acids. Germline V CDR1 and CDR2: SGHRS, YFSETQ. J lost 4 bases, V lost 7 bases, and 7 bases had no gene match. The CDR3 loop reads CASLLAVRYNEQFF. CDR3 DNA sequence: TGCGCCAGCCTACTAGCGGTCAGATACAATGAGCAGTTCTTC.

This chain joins TRBV11-2 and TRBJ1-1; 10 bases line up with TRBD1. Germline lookup yields CDR1 SGHAT and CDR2 FQNNGV. The CDR3 runs 15 residues. The J segment lost 4 bases and the V segment lost 4 bases, leaving 6 bases of the junction unmatched. The CDR3 loop reads CASSWGTGVFTEAFF. CDR3 sequence (DNA): TGTGCCAGCAGCTGGGGGACAGGGGTGTTCACTGAAGCTTTCTTT.

This clonotype was detected many times. V usage is TRBV5-5 and J usage is TRBJ2-3, with TRBD1 as a possible D gene (6 bases). The CDR3 is 15 amino acids. Trimming removed 0 bases at V and 2 bases at J, with 10 bases between. Germline V gene data show CDR1 as SGHKS and CDR2 as YYEKEE (reference sequence). The CDR3 loop reads CASSLETGATDTQYF. The CDR3 DNA sequence: TGTGCCAGCAGCTTGGAGACAGGTGCCACAGATACGCAGTATTTT. Based on the CDR3 plus reference TRBV5-5 and TRBJ2-3, the full variable domain is DAGVTQSPTHLIKTRGQQVTLRCSPISGHKSVSWYQQVLGQGPQFIFQYYEKEERGRGNFPDRFSARQFPNYSSELNVNALLLGDSALYLCASSLETGATDTQYFGPGTRLTVL.

In its sample, this clonotype was seen many times. V is TRBV3-1 and J is TRBJ2-3, with TRBD1 identical over 7 bases. J was trimmed by 4 bases and V by 5 bases; bases with no gene match: 6. The germline gives CDR1 LGHDT, CDR2 YNNKEL (reference sequence). The CDR3 spans 14 residues. The CDR3 loop is CASSGTVTADTQYF. In DNA form, the CDR3 reads TGTGCCAGCAGCGGGACAGTGACAGCAGATACGCAGTATTTT.

The table lists this clonotype with many counts. The chain employs TRBV5-1 and TRBJ2-7; TRBD2 agrees at 12 bases. The ends lost 6 bases at V and 9 bases at J; junction bases unmatched: 10. The CDR3 extends over 14 amino acids. Germline-derived CDR1 and CDR2 are SGHRS and YFSETQ. The DNA of the CDR3 is TGCGCCAGCACCCCGGGACTAGCGGGTCCGAGGCAGTACTTC. It yields the protein CASTPGLAGPRQYF.